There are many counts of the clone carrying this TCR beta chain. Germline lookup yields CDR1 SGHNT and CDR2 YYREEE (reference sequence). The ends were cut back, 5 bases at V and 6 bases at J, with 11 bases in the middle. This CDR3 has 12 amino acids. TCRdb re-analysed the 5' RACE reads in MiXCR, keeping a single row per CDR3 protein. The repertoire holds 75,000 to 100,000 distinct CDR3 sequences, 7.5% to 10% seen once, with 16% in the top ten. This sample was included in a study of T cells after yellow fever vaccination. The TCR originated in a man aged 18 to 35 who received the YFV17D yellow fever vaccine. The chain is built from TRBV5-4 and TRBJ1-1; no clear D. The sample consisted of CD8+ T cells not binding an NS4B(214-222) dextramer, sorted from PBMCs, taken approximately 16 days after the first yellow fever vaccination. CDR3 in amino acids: CASRAETSEAFF. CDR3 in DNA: TGTGCCAGCAGGGCTGAGACCTCTGAAGCTTTCTTT.